Here is one T cell receptor (beta chain) with its context. Clones were read by immunoSEQ multiplex PCR, and TCRdb kept only the in-frame ones, dropping some. The sample lists 40,000 to 60,000 clones; about 81% were seen once. The data stem from a study of blood T cell repertoires in COVID-19. The germline V and J ends were trimmed by 5 bases and 2 bases, with 14 bases remaining between them. The germline CDR1 and CDR2 sequences are SGHVS and FNYEAQ. The CDR3 length is 15 residues. The sample was peripheral blood. The chain carries TRBV7-6 and TRBJ2-3; TRBD2 might be the D (6 bases). This receptor was taken from a middle-aged man with active COVID-19. The CDR3 here is CASSPSGSVTDTQYF. CDR3 nucleotides: TGTGCCAGCAGCCCGAGCGGGTCGGTCACAGATACGCAGTATTTT.